A single sample is the source of the 24 T cell receptor beta chains below, sequenced in a study of shared clonotypes between healthy human individuals. Sequencing was performed with immunoSEQ multiplex PCR; in TCRdb, only in-frame clones are kept and a portion is missing. Of around 1.4 million clones in the sample, approximately 98.5% were seen once. Sequencing used naive CD4+ T cells sorted from blood. The subset denotes: CD45RA+ positively selected. These TCRs come from a man in his thirties or forties in good health.

The chain has TRBV2 and TRBJ1-3; D not certain. With 2 bases removed from V and 0 bases from J, the gap between germline ends came to 11 bases. Germline assignment: CDR1 SNHLY and CDR2 FYNNEI. The CDR3 consists of 16 residues. CDR3 coding DNA: TGTGCCAGCAGTGAAACCAATGGAGACTCTGGAAACACCATATATTTT. The encoded protein is CASSETNGDSGNTIYF.

This clone has a single count. The CDR3 DNA reads as TGTGCCAGCAGCAGTAGGACACCGACCGGGGAGCTGTTTTTT. Residues: CASSSRTPTGELFF. The chain joins TRBV5-4 to TRBJ2-2; D is perhaps TRBD1 (5 bases). Germline lookup yields CDR1 SGHNT and CDR2 YYREEE (reference sequence). Trimming cost V 4 bases and J 5 bases, with 12 bases left between them. The CDR3 contains 14 residues.

The V and J genes are TRBV15 and TRBJ2-6; TRBD1 matches at 9 bases. Looked up from germline, CDR1 is LNHNV and CDR2 is YYDKDF (reference sequence). V gave up 5 bases and J gave up 2 bases; unmatched junction bases: 7. The CDR3 totals 17 residues. The CDR3 bases are TGTGCCACCAGCGGGGGACAGGGACGACCTGGGGCCAACGTCCTGACTTTC. This translates into CATSGGQGRPGANVLTF. Using reference TRBV15 and TRBJ2-6 for the parts outside the CDR3, the full variable domain is DAMVIQNPRYQVTQFGKPVTLSCSQTLNHNVMYWYQQKSSQAPKLLFHYYDKDFNNEADTPDNFQSRRPNTSFCFLDIRSPGLGDTAMYLCATSGGQGRPGANVLTFGAGSRLTVL.

The chain joins TRBV5-1 to TRBJ2-3, with 11 bases matching TRBD2. Germline CDR1 SGHRS, CDR2 YFSETQ. The CDR3 is 17 amino acids. J gave up 5 bases and V 4 bases, and 12 bases lay outside the gene matches. Written as DNA, the CDR3 is TGCGCCAGCAGCCCCCCCACCCTAGCGGGAGGCAGAGATACGCAGTATTTT. Residues: CASSPPTLAGGRDTQYF.

Remarks on this clone: An end of the junction does not agree with germline; a read error may underlie this. The chain couples TRBV10-1 to TRBJ2-3, with D possibly matching TRBD2 (6 bases). Germline CDR1 reads WNHNN; CDR2 reads SYGVQD (reference sequence). The CDR3 loop spans 12 amino acids. The CDR3 protein is CASSSTGLLRDF. In DNA form, the CDR3 reads TGCGCCAGCAGTTCTACGGGACTCCTAAGGGATTTT.

J is TRBJ2-7 and V is TRBV27, with D perhaps TRBD2 (6 bases). V lost 4 bases, J lost 0 bases, and 19 bases lay in between. The CDR3 spans 17 residues. Looked up from germline, CDR1 is MNHEY and CDR2 is SMNVEV (reference sequence). CDR3 loop: CASSSQPLARSSYEQYF. The CDR3 nucleotides are TGTGCCAGCAGTTCACAACCTCTAGCGAGGAGCTCCTACGAGCAGTACTTC.

V usage is TRBV5-1 and J usage is TRBJ2-5, with 8 positions matching TRBD1. The germline V gene encodes CDR1 SGHRS and CDR2 YFSETQ. V was pared by 4 bases and J by 0 bases, with 5 bases of the junction left unmatched. This CDR3 comprises 15 residues. The chain's CDR3 is CASSPPGQDQETQYF. CDR3 DNA: TGCGCCAGCAGCCCGCCGGGACAGGACCAAGAGACCCAGTACTTC.

The chain is built from TRBV15 and TRBJ2-1; D remains ambiguous. Trimming took 5 bases from V and 0 from J, leaving 5 bases between them. Germline CDR1 is LNHNV and CDR2 is YYDKDF (reference sequence). The CDR3 covers 13 residues. CDR3 residues: CATSPSSYNEQFF. The DNA for the CDR3 is TGTGCCACCAGCCCGAGCTCCTACAATGAGCAGTTCTTC.

The DNA for the CDR3 is TGTGCCAGCAGTTCCCTAGCGGGAACAGATACGCAGTATTTT. This gives the protein CASSSLAGTDTQYF. This chain connects TRBV6-1 to TRBJ2-3; 9 bases align to TRBD2. Germline V gene data show CDR1 as MNHNS and CDR2 as SASEGT. CDR3 size: 14 residues. V shed 5 bases, J shed 3 bases, and the junction held 3 bases outside the gene matches.

CDR3 DNA sequence: TGTGCCAGTACCTCCGTACGGGGCTACACCTTC. This codes for CASTSVRGYTF. The chain combines TRBV19 with TRBJ1-2; D gene uncertain. Per germline, CDR1 LNHDA and CDR2 SQIVND (reference sequence). This CDR3 has 11 residues. Trimming removed 7 bases at V and 8 bases at J, with 11 bases between.

The chain couples TRBV7-6 to TRBJ2-2, with unresolved D. Germline CDR1 SGHVS, CDR2 FNYEAQ. This CDR3 contains 14 residues. The ends were cut back, 0 bases at V and 4 bases at J, with 6 bases in the middle. CDR3 sequence (DNA): TGTGCCAGCAGCTTAGCGCGACTCACCGGGGAGCTGTTTTTT. Translating it yields CASSLARLTGELFF.

This clone came up once. V usage is TRBV9 and J usage is TRBJ2-2; a possible D gene is TRBD1 (6 bases). Trimming shortened V by 7 bases and J by 7 bases, and 17 bases separated the two germline ends. CDR3 length: 14 residues. Germline CDR1 is SGDLS and CDR2 is YYNGEE. CDR3: CASVRGGGSGELFF. The CDR3 DNA sequence: TGTGCCAGCGTTCGTGGTGGGGGCAGCGGGGAGCTGTTTTTT.

The V gene is TRBV7-9, the J gene TRBJ1-2; D remains ambiguous. This CDR3 spans 12 amino acids. Germline CDR1 and CDR2: SEHNR and FQNEAQ (reference sequence). Trimming left V 3 bases short and J 3 bases short, with 5 bases between. The CDR3 sequence: CASSFKDYGYTF. The DNA of the CDR3 is TGTGCCAGCAGCTTTAAGGACTATGGCTACACCTTC.

This chain uses TRBV7-9 with TRBJ2-7; TRBD2 matches 8 bases. The germline V gene has CDR1 SEHNR and CDR2 FQNEAQ (reference sequence). The CDR3 loop spans 15 amino acids. V dropped 7 bases and J dropped 0; count of bases not matched to a gene: 8. CDR3 nucleotides: TGTGCCAGCATCCCCGGGGGGGGAGACTCCTACGAGCAGTACTTC. This gives the protein CASIPGGGDSYEQYF.

The chain has TRBV11-2 and TRBJ2-4; the D is unclear. The ends were cut back, 7 bases at V and 0 bases at J, with 13 bases in the middle. The V gene's germline CDR1 is SGHAT and CDR2 FQNNGV. The CDR3 has 15 residues. CDR3 nucleotide sequence: TGTGCCAGCACCCCGTTAGTGCTAGCCAAAAACATTCAGTACTTC. Residues: CASTPLVLAKNIQYF.

The V gene is TRBV19, the J gene TRBJ2-7, with TRBD2 as a possible D gene (7 bases). Per germline, CDR1 LNHDA and CDR2 SQIVND (reference sequence). The CDR3 totals 15 residues. The ends were cut back, 9 bases at V and 6 bases at J, with 24 bases in the middle. The CDR3 protein is CASSRGASFRIEQYF. CDR3 DNA sequence: TGTGCCAGCTCTCGGGGGGCGTCGTTTAGGATCGAGCAGTACTTC.

As regards this clone: The same CDR3 arises from other DNA sequences in this sample as well. The chain joins TRBV5-1 to TRBJ2-5, with D uncertain. Germline lookup yields CDR1 SGHRS and CDR2 YFSETQ. CDR3 size: 12 residues. Deletions cut 2 bases from V and 2 bases from J, with 4 bases between. In DNA, the CDR3 is TGCGCCAGCAGCTTCCCGCAAGAGACCCAGTACTTC. It codes for CASSFPQETQYF.

The chain joins TRBV7-9 to TRBJ2-3; the D gene is possibly TRBD2 (5 bases). Trimming removed 4 bases from V and 2 bases from J, with 13 bases in between. The CDR3 loop spans 15 amino acids. Germline CDR1 and CDR2: SEHNR and FQNEAQ (reference sequence). The CDR3 sequence: CASSSSKRHTDTQYF. The CDR3, as DNA: TGTGCCAGCAGCTCAAGCAAGCGGCACACAGATACGCAGTATTTT.

The chain combines TRBV6-1 with TRBJ2-1; D uncertain. Trimming pared 2 bases from V and 3 bases from J, leaving 11 bases between. The length of the CDR3 is 15 residues. Germline V CDR1 and CDR2: MNHNS, SASEGT. CDR3 in amino acids: CASSETIQYYNEQFF. The CDR3 DNA is TGTGCCAGCAGTGAAACTATCCAATACTACAATGAGCAGTTCTTC.

This rearrangement joins TRBV5-1 to TRBJ2-1, with D possibly being TRBD1 (5 bases). V lost 0 bases to trimming and J lost 8 bases, with 21 bases between them. This CDR3 contains 17 residues. Germline V gives CDR1 SGHRS, CDR2 YFSETQ. CDR3 bases: TGCGCCAGCAGCTTGGGCTTTATTAACGTGGGCAGGGATGAGCAGTTCTTC. Translation gives CASSLGFINVGRDEQFF.

This chain uses TRBV9 with TRBJ2-3, with TRBD2 matching 12 bases. Per the germline V gene, CDR1 is SGDLS and CDR2 is YYNGEE. V gave up 4 bases and J gave up 6 bases; unmatched junction bases: 9. The CDR3 sequence is 16 residues long. CDR3 sequence: CASSPTTSGRFDTQYF. The CDR3 bases are TGTGCCAGCAGCCCAACAACTAGCGGGAGGTTCGATACGCAGTATTTT.

Comment on this clone: Other DNA sequences from this sample encode an identical CDR3 as well. The V call is TRBV7-2, the J call TRBJ1-5, with no clear D. From germline, CDR1 is SGHTA and CDR2 FQGNSA. This CDR3 contains 13 residues. Trimming took 2 bases from V and 2 from J, leaving 4 bases between them. The CDR3 spells CASSLRGNQPQHF. The CDR3 DNA sequence: TGTGCCAGCAGCTTAAGGGGCAATCAGCCCCAGCATTTT. Full variable domain (rest looked up from reference TRBV7-2 and TRBJ1-5): GAGVSQSPSNKVTEKGKDVELRCDPISGHTALYWYRQSLGQGLEFLIYFQGNSAPDKSGLPSDRFSAERTGGSVSTLTIQRTQQEDSAVYLCASSLRGNQPQHFGDGTRLSIL.

Comments on this clone: Other DNA sequences within the sample encode an identical CDR3. CDR3 amino acids: CASSLGGGQPQHF. The CDR3 nucleotides are TGTGCCAGCAGCTTAGGAGGAGGTCAGCCCCAGCATTTT. This chain connects TRBV11-2 to TRBJ1-5; D remains ambiguous. The CDR3 spans 13 residues. The germline gives CDR1 SGHAT, CDR2 FQNNGV. V was pared by 1 base and J by 6 bases, with 7 bases between. The variable domain in full, completed from reference TRBV11-2 and TRBJ1-5, reads EAGVAQSPRYKIIEKRQSVAFWCNPISGHATLYWYQQILGQGPKLLIQFQNNGVVDDSQLPKDRFSAERLKGVDSTLKIQPAKLEDSAVYLCASSLGGGQPQHFGDGTRLSIL.

V is TRBV6-5 and J is TRBJ2-7; either TRBD1 or TRBD2 may fit D (5 bases each). Trimming left V 7 bases short and J 1 base short, with 14 bases between. Germline V gives CDR1 MNHEY, CDR2 SVGAGI. The CDR3 extends over 14 amino acids. The CDR3: CASTRRGGSYEQYF. CDR3 DNA: TGTGCCAGCACCCGCCGGGGCGGATCCTACGAGCAGTACTTC.